Included here is one T cell receptor beta chain sequence, with context. Its antigen is still unknown. No per-base quality is available; no much larger clone lies one base away. TCRbeta CDR3 regions were amplified from genomic DNA by means of the immunoSEQ Assay, a bias-controlled multiplex PCR. For the original study's pipeline: Nucleated cell counts per sample were estimated from amplification of reference gene primers within the assay. To quantify the absolute abundance of each unique TCRbeta CDR3 rearrangement, sequence reads were collapsed and filtered. For each sample, productive Simpson clonality was calculated as the square root of Simpson's diversity index across productive rearrangements. The source is immuneACCESS, and TCRdb retained only in-frame sequences with V and J called. Part of the clones is not carried over; for the studies checked, unresolved V genes explain less than half of this, and the remainder is unexplained. V and J calls and clone size follow that table, whereas D and trimming were derived from the DNA. The sample yields 80,000 to 100,000 clones; just over 90% were counted once. Clones ranked in the top ten supply 1.7% of the sample.

The record originates from a study of blood T cell repertoires in COVID-19 (dated by TCRdb to the early 2020s). Looking at the study overall: Samples covering the acute and convalescent phases of COVID-19 were provided by collaborators in the United States, Italy and Spain. The material from the prospective study consisted of cDNA or gDNA derived from T cells, B-cell-depleted T cells, or PBMCs. Deeply sampled blood TCRbeta repertoires from subjects exposed to, actively infected with, or recovered from COVID-19 were included in the dataset. The repertoires were released in a freely available public database meant as a resource for research on the immune response to SARS-CoV-2. Samples were obtained from the ongoing ImmuneRACE study (first 160 participants) and from about 1,300 subjects provided by 6 global collaborators. A de-identified subject ID, COVID-19 status, age in years and sex were almost always included in the sample metadata. Where available, HLA class I and class II types were obtained from metadata supplied by the sample provider rather than from assay-based typing. Overall study outcomes, separate from this receptor: The amount of clinical and demographic metadata varied by source and participant and was provided uncurated.

Each collaborating institution followed its own protocols to collect whole blood in K2EDTA tubes. For TCRbeta analysis, collaborator samples were shipped as frozen whole blood, as isolated PBMCs, or as DNA extracted from either sample type. V was cut back by 2 bases and J by 7 bases, leaving a gap of 9 bases between them. The CDR3 holds 14 amino acids from the cysteine to the phenylalanine. The DNA shown is the 42-base CDR3, in frame from base 1. CDR1 and CDR2 were assigned from the germline V gene as MNHEY and SVGAGI. Sequencing was carried out using peripheral blood. The rearranged chain carries TRBV6-5 and TRBJ1-6; TRBD1 could be the D gene, as 5 bases match. This receptor was taken from a man in his sixties with acute or convalescent COVID-19. DNA sequence: TGTGCCAGCAGTTACGACAGCAGCAATTCACCCCTCCACTTT. Its protein reads: CASSYDSSNSPLHF.